This T cell receptor beta chain is from a study of CD8 T cells in Susac syndrome. Reverse transcription used roughly 0.45 to 1 ug RNA and random hexamers. MiXCR, run by TCRdb on the immunoSEQ multiplex PCR reads, gives a single entry per CDR3 protein. This sample has a few hundred thousand distinct CDR3 sequences, with about 95% found just once. The TEMRA cells underwent FACS enrichment, while the CD8+ and CD4+ T cells underwent negative isolation. The CDR3 loop spans 12 amino acids. Trimming stripped 3 bases from V and 6 bases from J, with 8 bases between. Per the germline V gene, CDR1 is LGHNT and CDR2 is FRNRAP. This clonotype was seen once.

The sequenced sample was CD4+ T cells from PBMCs. V gene TRBV12-5 combines with J gene TRBJ1-1; the D is unclear. This receptor was taken from a human donor with Susac syndrome. In DNA, the CDR3 is TGTGCTAGTGGTTTAGTAGAAGCTGAAGCTTTCTTT. Its translation is CASGLVEAEAFF.